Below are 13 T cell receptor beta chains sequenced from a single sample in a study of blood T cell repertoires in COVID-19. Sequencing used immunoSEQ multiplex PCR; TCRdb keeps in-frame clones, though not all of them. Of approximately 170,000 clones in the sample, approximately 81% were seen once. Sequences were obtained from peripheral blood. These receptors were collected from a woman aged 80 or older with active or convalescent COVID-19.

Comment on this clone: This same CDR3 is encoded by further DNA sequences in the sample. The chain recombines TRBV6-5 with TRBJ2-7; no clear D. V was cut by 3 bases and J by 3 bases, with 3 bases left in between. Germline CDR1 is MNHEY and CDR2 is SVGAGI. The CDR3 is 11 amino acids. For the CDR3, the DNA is TGTGCCAGCAGTTATCGCTACGAGCAGTACTTC. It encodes CASSYRYEQYF.

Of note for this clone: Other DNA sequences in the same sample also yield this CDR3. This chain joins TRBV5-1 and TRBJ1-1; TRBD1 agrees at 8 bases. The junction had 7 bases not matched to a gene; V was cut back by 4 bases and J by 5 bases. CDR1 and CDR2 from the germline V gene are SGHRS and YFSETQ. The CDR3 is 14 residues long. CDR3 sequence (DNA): TGCGCCAGCAGCCTCCAGGGGGCGTGGACTGAAGCTTTCTTT. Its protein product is CASSLQGAWTEAFF.

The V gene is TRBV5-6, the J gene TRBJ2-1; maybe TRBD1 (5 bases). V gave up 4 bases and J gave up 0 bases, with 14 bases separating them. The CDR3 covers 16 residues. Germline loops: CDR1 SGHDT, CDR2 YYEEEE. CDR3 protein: CASSRTDSSSYNEQFF. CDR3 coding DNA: TGTGCCAGCAGCCGAACTGACAGCAGCTCCTACAATGAGCAGTTCTTC.

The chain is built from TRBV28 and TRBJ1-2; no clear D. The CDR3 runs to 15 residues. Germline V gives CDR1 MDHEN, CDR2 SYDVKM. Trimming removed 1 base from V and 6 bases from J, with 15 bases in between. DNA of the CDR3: TGTGCCAGCAGTTTATTTACCCAACTCGGTAATGGCTACACCTTC. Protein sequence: CASSLFTQLGNGYTF.

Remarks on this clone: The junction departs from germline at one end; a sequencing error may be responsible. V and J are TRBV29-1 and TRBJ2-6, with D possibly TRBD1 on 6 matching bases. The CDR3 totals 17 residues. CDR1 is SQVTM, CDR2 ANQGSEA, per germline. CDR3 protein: CSVLGQPLDSGASVLTF. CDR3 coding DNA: TGCAGCGTTCTTGGACAGCCCCTAGACTCTGGGGCCAGCGTCCTGACTTTC.

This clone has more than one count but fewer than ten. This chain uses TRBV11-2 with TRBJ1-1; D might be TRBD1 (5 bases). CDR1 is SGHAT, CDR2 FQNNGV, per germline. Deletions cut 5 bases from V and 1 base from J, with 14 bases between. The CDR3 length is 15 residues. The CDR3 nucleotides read TGTGCCAGCAGCCCAACGGCGGGGGGGAACACTGAAGCTTTCTTT. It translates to CASSPTAGGNTEAFF.

The CDR3 sequence is CASSPRGGKPQDTQYF. In DNA, the CDR3 is TGCGCCAGCAGCCCTAGGGGGGGGAAGCCACAAGATACGCAGTATTTT. The gene calls are TRBV5-1 and TRBJ2-3; D is perhaps TRBD2 (7 bases). This CDR3 spans 16 amino acids. Germline loops: CDR1 SGHRS, CDR2 YFSETQ. With 4 bases removed from V and 5 bases from J, the gap between germline ends came to 20 bases.

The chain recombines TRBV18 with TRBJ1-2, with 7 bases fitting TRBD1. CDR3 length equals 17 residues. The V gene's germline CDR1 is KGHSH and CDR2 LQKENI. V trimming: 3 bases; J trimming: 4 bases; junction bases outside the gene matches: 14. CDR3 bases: TGTGCCAGCTCACCCCGACAGGGAGAGTACCCCCTCTATGGCTACACCTTC. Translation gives CASSPRQGEYPLYGYTF.

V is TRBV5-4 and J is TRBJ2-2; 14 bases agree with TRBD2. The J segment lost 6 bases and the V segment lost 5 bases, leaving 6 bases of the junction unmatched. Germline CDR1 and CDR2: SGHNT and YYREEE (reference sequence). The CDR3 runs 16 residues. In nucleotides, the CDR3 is TGTGCCAGCAGAACTGGGGGACTAGCGGGAGCCGGGGAGCTGTTTTTT. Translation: CASRTGGLAGAGELFF.

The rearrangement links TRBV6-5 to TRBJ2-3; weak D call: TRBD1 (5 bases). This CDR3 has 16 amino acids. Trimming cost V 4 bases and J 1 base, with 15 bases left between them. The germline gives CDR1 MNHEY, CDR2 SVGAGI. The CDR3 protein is CASSSWGSGGTDTQYF. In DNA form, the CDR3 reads TGTGCCAGCAGTTCCTGGGGCTCTGGAGGCACAGATACGCAGTATTTT.

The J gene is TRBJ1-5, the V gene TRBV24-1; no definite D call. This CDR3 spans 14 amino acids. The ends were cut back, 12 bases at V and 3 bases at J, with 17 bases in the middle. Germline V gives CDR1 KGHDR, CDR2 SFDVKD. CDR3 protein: CAASFRPHNQPQHF. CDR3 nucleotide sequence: TGTGCCGCCTCTTTCAGGCCCCACAATCAGCCCCAGCATTTT.

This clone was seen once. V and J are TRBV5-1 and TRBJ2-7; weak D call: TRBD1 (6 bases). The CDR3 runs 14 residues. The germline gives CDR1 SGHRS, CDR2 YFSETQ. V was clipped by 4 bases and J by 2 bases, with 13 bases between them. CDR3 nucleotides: TGCGCCAGCAGCCTCCGCAGGGGACCCTACGAGCAGTACTTC. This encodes CASSLRRGPYEQYF.

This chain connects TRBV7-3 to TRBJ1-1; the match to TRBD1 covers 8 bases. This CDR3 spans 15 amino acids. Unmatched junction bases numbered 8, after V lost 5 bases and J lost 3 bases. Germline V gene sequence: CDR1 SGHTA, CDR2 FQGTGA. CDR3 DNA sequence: TGTGCCAGCAGCCCAGTCAGGGGGCACGACACTGAAGCTTTCTTT. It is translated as CASSPVRGHDTEAFF.